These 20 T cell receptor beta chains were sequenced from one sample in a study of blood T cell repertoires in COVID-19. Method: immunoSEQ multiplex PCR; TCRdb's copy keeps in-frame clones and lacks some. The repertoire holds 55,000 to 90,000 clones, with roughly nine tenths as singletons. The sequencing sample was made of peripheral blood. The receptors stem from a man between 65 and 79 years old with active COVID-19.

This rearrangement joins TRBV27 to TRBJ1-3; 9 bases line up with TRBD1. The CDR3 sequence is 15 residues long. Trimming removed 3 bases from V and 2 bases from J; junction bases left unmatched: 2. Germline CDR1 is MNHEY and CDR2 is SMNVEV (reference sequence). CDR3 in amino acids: CASSFGTGPGNTIYF. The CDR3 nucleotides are TGTGCCAGCAGTTTCGGGACAGGGCCTGGAAACACCATATATTTT.

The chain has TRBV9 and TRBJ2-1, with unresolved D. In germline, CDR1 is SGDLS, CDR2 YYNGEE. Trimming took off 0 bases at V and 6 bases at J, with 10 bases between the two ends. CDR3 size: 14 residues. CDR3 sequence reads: CASSVAPLANEQFF. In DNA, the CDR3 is TGTGCCAGCAGCGTAGCTCCTCTGGCCAATGAGCAGTTCTTC.

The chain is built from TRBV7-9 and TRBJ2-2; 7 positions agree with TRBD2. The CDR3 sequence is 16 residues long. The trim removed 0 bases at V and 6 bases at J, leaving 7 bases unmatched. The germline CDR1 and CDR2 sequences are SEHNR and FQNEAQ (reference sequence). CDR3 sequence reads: CASSLALGRGAGELFF. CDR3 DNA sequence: TGTGCCAGCAGCTTAGCCCTAGGACGGGGGGCCGGGGAGCTGTTTTTT.

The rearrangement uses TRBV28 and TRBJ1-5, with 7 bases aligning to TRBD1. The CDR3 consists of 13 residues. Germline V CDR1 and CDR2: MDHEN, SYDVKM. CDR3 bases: TGTGCGTGGGCCAGGGGGTCGGGGCAGCCCCAGCATTTT. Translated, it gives CAWARGSGQPQHF.

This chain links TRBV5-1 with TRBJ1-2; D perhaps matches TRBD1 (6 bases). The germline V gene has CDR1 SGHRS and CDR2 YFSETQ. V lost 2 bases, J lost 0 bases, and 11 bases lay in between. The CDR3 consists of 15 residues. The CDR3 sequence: CASSFGGRTNYGYTF. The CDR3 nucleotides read TGCGCCAGCAGCTTTGGGGGCCGGACTAACTATGGCTACACCTTC. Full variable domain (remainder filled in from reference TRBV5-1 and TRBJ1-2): KAGVTQTPRYLIKTRGQQVTLSCSPISGHRSVSWYQQTPGQGLQFLFEYFSETQRNKGNFPGRFSGRQFSNSRSEMNVSTLELGDSALYLCASSFGGRTNYGYTFGSGTRLTVV.

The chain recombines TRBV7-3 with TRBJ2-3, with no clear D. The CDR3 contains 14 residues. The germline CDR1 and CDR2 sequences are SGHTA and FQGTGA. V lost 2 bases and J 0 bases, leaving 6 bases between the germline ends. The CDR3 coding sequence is TGTGCCAGCAGCTTAGTAGCCAGCACAGATACGCAGTATTTT. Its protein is CASSLVASTDTQYF.

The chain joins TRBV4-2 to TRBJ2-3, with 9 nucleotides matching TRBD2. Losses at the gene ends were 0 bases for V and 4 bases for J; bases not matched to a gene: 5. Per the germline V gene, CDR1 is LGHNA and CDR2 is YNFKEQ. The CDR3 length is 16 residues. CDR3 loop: CASSQEGREGADTQYF. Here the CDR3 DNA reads TGTGCCAGCAGCCAAGAGGGGCGGGAGGGTGCAGATACGCAGTATTTT.

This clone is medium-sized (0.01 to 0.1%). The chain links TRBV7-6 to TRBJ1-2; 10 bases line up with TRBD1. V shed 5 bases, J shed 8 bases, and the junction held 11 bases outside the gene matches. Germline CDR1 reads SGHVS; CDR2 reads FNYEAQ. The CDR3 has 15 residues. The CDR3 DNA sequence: TGTGCCAGCAGCCCCGAGGAGACAGGGGGCTTGGGCTACACCTTC. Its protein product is CASSPEETGGLGYTF.

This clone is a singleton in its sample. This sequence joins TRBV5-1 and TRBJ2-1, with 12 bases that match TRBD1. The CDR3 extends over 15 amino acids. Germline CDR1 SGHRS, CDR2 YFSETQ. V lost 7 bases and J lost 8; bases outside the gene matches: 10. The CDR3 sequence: CASFSTGQGAHEQFF. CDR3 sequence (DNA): TGCGCCAGCTTTTCTACGGGACAGGGGGCGCATGAGCAGTTCTTC.

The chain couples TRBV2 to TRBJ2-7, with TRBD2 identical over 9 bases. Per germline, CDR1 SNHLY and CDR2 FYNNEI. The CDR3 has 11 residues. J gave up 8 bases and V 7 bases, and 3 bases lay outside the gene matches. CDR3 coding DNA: TGTGCCAGCATCGGGACTAGCCAGCAGTACTTC. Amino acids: CASIGTSQQYF.

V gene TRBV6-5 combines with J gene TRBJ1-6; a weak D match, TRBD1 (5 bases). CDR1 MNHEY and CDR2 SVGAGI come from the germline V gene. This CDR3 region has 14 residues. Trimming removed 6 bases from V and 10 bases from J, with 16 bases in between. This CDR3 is CASSPGGGGSPLHF. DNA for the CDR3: TGTGCCAGCAGCCCCGGGGGGGGTGGATCACCCCTCCACTTT.

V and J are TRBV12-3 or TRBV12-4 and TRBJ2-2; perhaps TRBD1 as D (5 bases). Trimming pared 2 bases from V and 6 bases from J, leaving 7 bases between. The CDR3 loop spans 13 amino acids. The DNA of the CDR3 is TGTGCCAGCAGTTTAAGGGGCCCCGGGGAGCTGTTTTTT. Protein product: CASSLRGPGELFF.

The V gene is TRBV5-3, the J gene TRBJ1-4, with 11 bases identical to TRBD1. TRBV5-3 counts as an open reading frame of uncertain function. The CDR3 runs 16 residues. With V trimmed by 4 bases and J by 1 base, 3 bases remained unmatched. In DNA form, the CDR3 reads TGTGCCAGAAGCCGGACAGGGGGCCTAACTAATGAAAAACTGTTTTTT. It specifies CARSRTGGLTNEKLFF.

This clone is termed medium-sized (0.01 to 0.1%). CDR3 sequence reads: CASRLHGGAGSNQPQHF. CDR3 bases: TGTGCCAGTAGGCTCCACGGGGGGGCGGGGAGCAATCAGCCCCAGCATTTT. The rearrangement joins TRBV19 to TRBJ1-5; a weak D match, TRBD1 (6 bases). V was cut by 6 bases and J by 1 base, with 19 bases left in between. The CDR3 sequence is 17 residues long. CDR1 and CDR2 (germline): LNHDA, SQIVND (reference sequence).

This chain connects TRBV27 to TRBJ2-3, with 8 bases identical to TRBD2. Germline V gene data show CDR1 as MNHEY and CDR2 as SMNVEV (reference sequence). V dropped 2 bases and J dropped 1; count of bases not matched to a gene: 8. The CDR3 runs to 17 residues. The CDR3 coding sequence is TGTGCCAGCAGTTTAAGGCCCGCGGGAGGAGGCACAGATACGCAGTATTTT. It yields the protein CASSLRPAGGGTDTQYF.

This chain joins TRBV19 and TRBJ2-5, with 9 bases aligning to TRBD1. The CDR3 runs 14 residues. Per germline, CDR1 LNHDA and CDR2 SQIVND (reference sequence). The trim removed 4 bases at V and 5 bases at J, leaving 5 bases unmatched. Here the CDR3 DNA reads TGTGCCAGTAGTAAACAGGGGGCGGGGGAGACCCAGTACTTC. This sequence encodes CASSKQGAGETQYF.

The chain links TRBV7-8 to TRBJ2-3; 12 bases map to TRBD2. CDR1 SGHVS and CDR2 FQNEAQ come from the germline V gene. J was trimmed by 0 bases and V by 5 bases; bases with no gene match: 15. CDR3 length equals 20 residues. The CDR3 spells CASSPPTSGSPHTSTDTQYF. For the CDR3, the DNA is TGTGCCAGCAGCCCACCGACTAGCGGGAGCCCCCACACTAGCACAGATACGCAGTATTTT.

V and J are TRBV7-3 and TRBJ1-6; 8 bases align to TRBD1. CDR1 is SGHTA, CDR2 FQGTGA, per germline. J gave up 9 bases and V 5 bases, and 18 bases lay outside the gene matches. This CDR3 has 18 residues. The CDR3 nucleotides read TGTGCCAGCAGCCCCCCCCGGCAGGCACAGGGGGGGGGTTCACCCCTCCACTTT. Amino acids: CASSPPRQAQGGGSPLHF.

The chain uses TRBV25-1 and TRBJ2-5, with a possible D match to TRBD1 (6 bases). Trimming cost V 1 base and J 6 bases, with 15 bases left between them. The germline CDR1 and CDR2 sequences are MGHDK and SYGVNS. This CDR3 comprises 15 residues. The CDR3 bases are TGTGCCAGCAGTGAATTTGGACAGAGACATAAGACCCAGTACTTC. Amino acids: CASSEFGQRHKTQYF.

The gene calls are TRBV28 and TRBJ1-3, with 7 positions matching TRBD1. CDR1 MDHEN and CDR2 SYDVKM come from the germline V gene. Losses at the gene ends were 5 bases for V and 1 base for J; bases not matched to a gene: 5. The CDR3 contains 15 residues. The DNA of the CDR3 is TGTGCCAGCAGTGCCCCAGGGGGTTCTGGAAACACCATATATTTT. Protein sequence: CASSAPGGSGNTIYF.